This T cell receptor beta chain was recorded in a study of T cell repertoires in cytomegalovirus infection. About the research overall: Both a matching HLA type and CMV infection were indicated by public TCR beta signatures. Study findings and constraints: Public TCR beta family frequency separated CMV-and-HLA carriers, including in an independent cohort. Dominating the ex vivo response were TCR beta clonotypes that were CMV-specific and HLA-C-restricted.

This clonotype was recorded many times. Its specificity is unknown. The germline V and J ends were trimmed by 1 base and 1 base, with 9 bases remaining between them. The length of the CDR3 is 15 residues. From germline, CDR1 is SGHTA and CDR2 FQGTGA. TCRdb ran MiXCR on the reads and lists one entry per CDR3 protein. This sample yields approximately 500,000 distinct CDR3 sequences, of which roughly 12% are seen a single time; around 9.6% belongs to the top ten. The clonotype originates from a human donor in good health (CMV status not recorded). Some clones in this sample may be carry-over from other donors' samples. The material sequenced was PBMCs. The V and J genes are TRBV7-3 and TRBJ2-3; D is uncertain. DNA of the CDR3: TGTGCCAGCAGCTTAAGTCTAGGAGGCACAGATACGCAGTATTTT. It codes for CASSLSLGGTDTQYF.